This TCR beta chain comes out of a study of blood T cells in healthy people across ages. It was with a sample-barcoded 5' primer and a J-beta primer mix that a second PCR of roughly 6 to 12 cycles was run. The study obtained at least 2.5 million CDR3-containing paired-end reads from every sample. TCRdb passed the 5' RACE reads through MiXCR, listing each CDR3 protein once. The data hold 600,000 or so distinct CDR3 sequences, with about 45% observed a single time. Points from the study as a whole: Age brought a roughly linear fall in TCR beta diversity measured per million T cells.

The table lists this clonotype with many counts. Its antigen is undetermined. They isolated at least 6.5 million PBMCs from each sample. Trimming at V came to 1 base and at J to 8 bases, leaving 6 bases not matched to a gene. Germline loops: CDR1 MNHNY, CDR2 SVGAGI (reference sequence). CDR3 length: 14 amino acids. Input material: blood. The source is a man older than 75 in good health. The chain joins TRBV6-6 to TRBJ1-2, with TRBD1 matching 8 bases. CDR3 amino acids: CASSYLTGDRGYTF. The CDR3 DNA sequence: TGTGCCAGCAGTTACTTGACAGGGGATCGGGGCTACACCTTC.